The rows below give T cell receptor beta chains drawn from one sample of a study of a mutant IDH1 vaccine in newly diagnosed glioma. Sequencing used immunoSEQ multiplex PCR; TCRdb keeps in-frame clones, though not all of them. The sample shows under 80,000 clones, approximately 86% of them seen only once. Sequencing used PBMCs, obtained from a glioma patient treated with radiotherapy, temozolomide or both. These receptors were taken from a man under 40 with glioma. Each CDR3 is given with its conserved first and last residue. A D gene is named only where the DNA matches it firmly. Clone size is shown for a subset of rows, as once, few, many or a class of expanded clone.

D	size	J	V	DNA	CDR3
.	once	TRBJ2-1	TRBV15	TGTGCCACCAGCAGCGATATTTTCAATGAGCAGTTCTTC	CATSSDIFNEQFF
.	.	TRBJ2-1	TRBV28	TGTGCCAGCAGACAGACTCTCGATGAGCAGTTCTTC	CASRQTLDEQFF
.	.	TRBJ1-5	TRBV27	TGTGCCAGCAGTCTAAGAGGTAGCAATCAGCCCCAGCATTTT	CASSLRGSNQPQHF
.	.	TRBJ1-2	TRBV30	TGTGCCTGGATCCCGGTGGGGCAGAATGGCTACACCTTC	CAWIPVGQNGYTF
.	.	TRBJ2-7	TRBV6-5	TGTGCCACCCGCGGAACAGGGATGTCCTACGAGCAGTACTTC	CATRGTGMSYEQYF
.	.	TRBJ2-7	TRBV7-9	TGTGCCAGCAGCTTAGTTGCCTTGAGCTCCTACGAGCAGTACTTC	CASSLVALSSYEQYF
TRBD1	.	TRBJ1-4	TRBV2	TGTGCCAGCAGGAAGGGGACAGGGGGTTATGAAAAACTGTTTTTT	CASRKGTGGYEKLFF
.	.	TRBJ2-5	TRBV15	TGTGCCACCAGCAGAGGGGGGGAGGGACACCGCTTGTACTTC	CATSRGGEGHRLYF
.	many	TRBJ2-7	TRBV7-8	TGTGCCAGCAGCGGATTTATGGGGGGGGCCCAGGGCGAGCAGTACTTC	CASSGFMGGAQGEQYF
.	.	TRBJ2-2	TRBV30	TGTGCCTGGACTAGCTACTCCGGGGAGCTGTTTTTT	CAWTSYSGELFF
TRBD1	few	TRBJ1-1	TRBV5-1	TGCGCCAGCAGCTCTTCGACAGGGCGGTGGACTGAAGCTTTCTTT	CASSSSTGRWTEAFF
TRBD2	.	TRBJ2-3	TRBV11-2	TGTGCCAGCAGCTCCGGACTAGCGGGGGGCACAGATACGCAGTATTTT	CASSSGLAGGTDTQYF
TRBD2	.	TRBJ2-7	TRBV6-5	TGTGCCGCGGGAGAGGGTCCCTACGAGCAGTACTTC	CAAGEGPYEQYF
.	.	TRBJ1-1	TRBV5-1	TGCGCCAGCAGCTTGGGGACAGCGAACACTGAAGCTTTCTTT	CASSLGTANTEAFF
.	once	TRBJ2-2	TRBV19	TGTGCCAGTAAATTGGGTAGCAGGGGGAACACCGGGGAGCTGTTTTTT	CASKLGSRGNTGELFF
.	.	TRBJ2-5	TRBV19	TGTGCCAGTATAAGTTGTGAGGTTTTCCGTATCGGGGAAGAGACCCAGTACTTC	CASISCEVFRIGEETQYF
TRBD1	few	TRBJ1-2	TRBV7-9	TGTGCCAGCAGCTCGTCGACAGGGGGGGTCTATGGCTACACCTTC	CASSSSTGGVYGYTF
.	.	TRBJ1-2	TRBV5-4	TGTGCCAGCAGCCAGGGCACCTCGGGTGGGGGCTACACCTTC	CASSQGTSGGGYTF
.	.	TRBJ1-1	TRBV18	TGTGCCAGCTCACCTTCATTCGGGAGGGGCACTGAAGCTTTCTTT	CASSPSFGRGTEAFF
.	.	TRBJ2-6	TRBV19	TGTGCCAGTAGTCCATCTGACAGCTCTGGGGCCAACGTCCTGACTTTC	CASSPSDSSGANVLTF
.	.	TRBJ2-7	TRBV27	TGTGCCAGCAGTTTATCAGGCCCCGGGGAGGACATTTCCTACGAGCAGTACTTC	CASSLSGPGEDISYEQYF
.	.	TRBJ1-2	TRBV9	TGTGCCAGCAGCGGAGACATATATGGCTACACCTTC	CASSGDIYGYTF
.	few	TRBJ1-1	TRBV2	TGTGCCAGCAGTGTCAAAGAGGCACAGCCTGAAGCTTTCTTT	CASSVKEAQPEAFF